This TCR beta chain was found in a study of PD-1 blockade in mismatch repair-deficient tumors. Study as a whole: Patients had approximately 12 mismatch repair-deficient cancer types, all previously treated and progressing. Study-level results: Tumor-resident clones, often undetectable pretreatment in blood, expanded then contracted after pembrolizumab.

Produced via immunoSEQ multiplex PCR; TCRdb's table is partial and in-frame only. The sample yields some 19,000 clones, approximately 80% seen once. Concerning this clone: Its specificity is unknown.

V was shortened by 7 bases and J by 3 bases, with 15 bases between the two germline ends. CDR1 and CDR2 from the germline V gene are SGHTA and FQGNSA. The CDR3 runs to 14 residues. This sequence joins TRBV7-2 and TRBJ1-2; TRBD1 might be the D (6 bases). The sequenced sample was PBMCs, obtained 52 weeks after starting pembrolizumab. The TCR originated in an adult with mismatch repair-deficient cancer. The DNA for the CDR3 is TGTGCCAGCACCGATAACCAGGGGTACTATGGCTACACCTTC. Translated, it gives CASTDNQGYYGYTF.